This TCR beta chain was identified in a study of T cells in localized non-small cell lung cancer. The CDR3 spans 11 residues. V was cut by 0 bases and J by 10 bases, with 4 bases left in between. Looked up from germline, CDR1 is SEHNR and CDR2 is FQNEAQ (reference sequence). The table came from immunoSEQ multiplex PCR; TCRdb's copy has only in-frame clones and leaves some out. This sample has 20,000 to 25,000 clones, with about nine tenths found just once. This specimen was peripheral blood, taken before any cancer treatment. The origin of this receptor is a woman aged 35 to 70 with stage I lung adenocarcinoma. V gene TRBV7-9 combines with J gene TRBJ2-1; D gene uncertain. The CDR3 coding sequence is TGTGCCAGCAGCTTAGCGGGGGAGCAGTTCTTC. Protein product: CASSLAGEQFF.